These 9 T cell receptor beta chains were all obtained from the same sample, sequenced in a study of cytomegalovirus exposure and HLA in healthy donors. Primers included in the PCR were 60 Vbeta and 13 Jbeta primers. TCRdb's copy holds only in-frame clones and misses some; the assay was immunoSEQ multiplex PCR. The top ten hold about 22% of the sample, which has 74,000 or so clones, roughly 80% seen once. The sequenced material came from PBMCs. These receptors came from a middle-aged woman in good health and CMV-seropositive.

The chain employs TRBV2 and TRBJ2-7; tentative D call: TRBD1 (6 bases). V was clipped by 7 bases and J by 1 base, with 14 bases between them. The CDR3 spans 14 residues. Germline values: CDR1 SNHLY, CDR2 FYNNEI. The CDR3 DNA is TGTGCCAGCACGATCGGCAGGGGTTCCTACGAGCAGTACTTC. It codes for CASTIGRGSYEQYF.

This CDR3 reads CASSLAGTSYEQYF. The CDR3 coding sequence is TGTGCCAGCAGCCTGGCAGGTACCTCCTACGAGCAGTACTTC. The genes are TRBV14 and TRBJ2-7; D is unresolved. This CDR3 comprises 14 residues. The V gene lost 4 bases and the J gene lost 0 bases, with 10 bases spanning the gap. Germline V gene data show CDR1 as SGHDN and CDR2 as FVKESK.

This chain joins TRBV5-1 and TRBJ1-1, with a weak D call TRBD1 (6 bases). CDR1 is SGHRS, CDR2 YFSETQ, per germline. The V end was cut by 1 base, the J end by 0 bases, with 7 bases between. The CDR3 sequence is 14 residues long. The CDR3 nucleotides are TGCGCCAGCAGCTTGACAGGGATGAACACTGAAGCTTTCTTT. Its translation is CASSLTGMNTEAFF.

The rearrangement joins TRBV7-2 to TRBJ2-7; D perhaps matches TRBD1 (6 bases). Germline CDR1 reads SGHTA; CDR2 reads FQGNSA. V was pared by 3 bases and J by 3 bases, with 9 bases between. The CDR3 covers 13 residues. The CDR3, as DNA: TGTGCCAGCAGCTTTAACAGGGACTACGAGCAGTACTTC. Protein: CASSFNRDYEQYF.

This chain joins TRBV5-1 and TRBJ2-5; TRBD2 matches at 8 bases. There are 14 residues in the CDR3. V trimming: 4 bases; J trimming: 4 bases; junction bases outside the gene matches: 6. In germline, CDR1 is SGHRS, CDR2 YFSETQ. CDR3 amino acids: CASSPGGPRETQYF. The CDR3 DNA reads TGCGCCAGCAGCCCGGGAGGGCCTCGAGAGACCCAGTACTTC. The full variable domain, in which reference TRBV5-1 and TRBJ2-5 provide the parts outside the CDR3, is KAGVTQTPRYLIKTRGQQVTLSCSPISGHRSVSWYQQTPGQGLQFLFEYFSETQRNKGNFPGRFSGRQFSNSRSEMNVSTLELGDSALYLCASSPGGPRETQYFGPGTRLLVL.

The V gene is TRBV2, the J gene TRBJ1-1; no reliable D call. This CDR3 contains 15 residues. V was shortened by 2 bases and J by 3 bases, with 13 bases between the two germline ends. Per the germline V gene, CDR1 is SNHLY and CDR2 is FYNNEI. CDR3 amino acids: CASSEYVLGDTEAFF. The DNA of the CDR3 is TGTGCCAGCAGTGAATATGTTTTGGGCGACACTGAAGCTTTCTTT.

The chain is built from TRBV7-5 and TRBJ1-4; TRBD1 reflects the table's D call only, with no check against the DNA. TRBV7-5 is flagged as a pseudogene. This CDR3 is built from 15 residues. The CDR3 region has the DNA TGTGTCAGAAACACTTGCGGGACAGGGACGGAAAAACTGTTTTTT. As protein: CVRNTCGTGTEKLFF.

The chain combines TRBV2 with TRBJ2-7, with TRBD2 identical over 12 bases. From germline, CDR1 is SNHLY and CDR2 FYNNEI. Trimming removed 0 bases from V and 2 bases from J; junction bases left unmatched: 14. CDR3 length: 20 residues. The CDR3: CASSEALRTSGIKIPYEQYF. CDR3 DNA: TGTGCCAGCAGTGAAGCCCTCCGGACTAGCGGGATCAAAATCCCCTACGAGCAGTACTTC.

This clone was recorded only once. V usage is TRBV30 and J usage is TRBJ1-5; possibly TRBD1 for D (6 bases). Germline CDR1 GTSNPN, CDR2 SVGIG (reference sequence). V shed 4 bases and J shed 7 bases, with 20 bases lying between them. The CDR3 extends over 15 amino acids. The CDR3 region is CAWTVGAAWGQPQHF. CDR3 in DNA: TGTGCCTGGACGGTGGGGGCCGCCTGGGGCCAGCCCCAGCATTTT.